The table lists the clone carrying this T cell receptor beta chain with a few counts. The data originate from a study of cytomegalovirus exposure and HLA in healthy donors. Repertoires were generated with immunoSEQ multiplex PCR, while TCRdb's copy carries only in-frame clones and drops some. The data show some 250,000 clones, nearly 90% seen once. CDR3 size: 15 residues. V lost 2 bases, J lost 4 bases, and 11 bases lay in between. Germline CDR1 SGHDN, CDR2 FVKESK. The chain links TRBV14 to TRBJ2-2; a weak D match, TRBD1 (5 bases). Specimen: PBMCs. This TCR was sampled from a woman under 30 in good health and CMV-seronegative. The CDR3 DNA is TGTGCCAGCAGCCAAAGGGGTACTGCCACCGGGGAGCTGTTTTTT. Protein product: CASSQRGTATGELFF.